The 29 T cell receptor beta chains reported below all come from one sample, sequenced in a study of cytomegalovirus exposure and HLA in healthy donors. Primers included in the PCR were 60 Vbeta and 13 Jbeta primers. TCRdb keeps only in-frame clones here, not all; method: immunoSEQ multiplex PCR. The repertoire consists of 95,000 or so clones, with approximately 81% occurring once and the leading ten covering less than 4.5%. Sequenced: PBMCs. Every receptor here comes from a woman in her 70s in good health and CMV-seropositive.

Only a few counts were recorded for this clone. This CDR3 is CASSADRVLRELFF. For the CDR3, the DNA is TGTGCCAGCAGCGCGGACAGGGTATTGAGGGAGCTGTTTTTT. V and J are TRBV9 and TRBJ2-2, with 8 bases identical to TRBD1. Trimming at V came to 3 bases and at J to 9 bases, leaving 7 bases not matched to a gene. The CDR3 totals 14 residues. The germline CDR1 and CDR2 sequences are SGDLS and YYNGEE. Combining the CDR3 with reference TRBV9 and TRBJ2-2 gives the whole variable domain DSGVTQTPKHLITATGQRVTLRCSPRSGDLSVYWYQQSLDQGLQFLIQYYNGEERAKGNILERFSAQQFPDLHSELNLSSLELGDSALYFCASSADRVLRELFFGEGSRLTVL.

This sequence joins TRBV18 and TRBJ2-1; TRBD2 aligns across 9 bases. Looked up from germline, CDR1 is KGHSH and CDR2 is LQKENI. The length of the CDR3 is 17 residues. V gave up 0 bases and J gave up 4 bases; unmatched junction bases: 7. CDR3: CASSPPKSRGGYNEQFF. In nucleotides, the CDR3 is TGTGCCAGCTCACCACCGAAGTCGCGGGGGGGATACAATGAGCAGTTCTTC.

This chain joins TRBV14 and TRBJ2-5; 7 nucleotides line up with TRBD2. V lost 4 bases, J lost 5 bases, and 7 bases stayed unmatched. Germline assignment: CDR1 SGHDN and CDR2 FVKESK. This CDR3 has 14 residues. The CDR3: CASSPWEGPETQYF. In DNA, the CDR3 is TGTGCCAGCAGCCCCTGGGAGGGACCGGAGACCCAGTACTTC.

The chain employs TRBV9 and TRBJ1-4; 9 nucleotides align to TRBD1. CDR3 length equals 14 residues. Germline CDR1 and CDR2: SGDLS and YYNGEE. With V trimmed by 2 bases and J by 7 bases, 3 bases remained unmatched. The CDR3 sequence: CASSVGQGPEKLFF. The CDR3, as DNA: TGTGCCAGCAGCGTCGGACAGGGGCCTGAAAAACTGTTTTTT.

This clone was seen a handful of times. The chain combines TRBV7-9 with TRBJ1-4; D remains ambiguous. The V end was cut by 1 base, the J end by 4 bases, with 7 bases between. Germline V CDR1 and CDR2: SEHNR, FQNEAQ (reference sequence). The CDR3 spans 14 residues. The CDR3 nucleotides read TGTGCCAGCAGCTTAGTTTCGGGTAATGAAAAACTGTTTTTT. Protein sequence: CASSLVSGNEKLFF.

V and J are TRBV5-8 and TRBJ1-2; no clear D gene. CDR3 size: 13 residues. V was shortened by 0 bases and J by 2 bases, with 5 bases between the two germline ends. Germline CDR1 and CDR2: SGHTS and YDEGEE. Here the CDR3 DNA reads TGTGCCAGCAGCTTGGAACGGAACTATGGCTACACCTTC. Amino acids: CASSLERNYGYTF. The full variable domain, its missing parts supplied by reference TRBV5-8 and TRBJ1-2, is EAGVTQSPTHLIKTRGQQATLRCSPISGHTSVYWYQQALGLGLQFLLWYDEGEERNRGNFPPRFSGRQFPNYSSELNVNALELEDSALYLCASSLERNYGYTFGSGTRLTVV.

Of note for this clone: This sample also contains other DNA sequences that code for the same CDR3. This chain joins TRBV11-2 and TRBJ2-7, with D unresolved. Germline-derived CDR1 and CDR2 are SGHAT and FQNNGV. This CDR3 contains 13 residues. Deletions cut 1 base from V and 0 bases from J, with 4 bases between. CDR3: CASSLAGSYEQYF. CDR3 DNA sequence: TGTGCCAGCAGCTTAGCCGGCTCCTACGAGCAGTACTTC.

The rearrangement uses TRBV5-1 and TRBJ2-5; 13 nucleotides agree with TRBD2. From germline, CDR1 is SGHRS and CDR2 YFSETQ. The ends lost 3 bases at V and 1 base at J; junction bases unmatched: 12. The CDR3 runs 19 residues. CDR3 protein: CASSSTLWGLAGPQETQYF. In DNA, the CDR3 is TGCGCCAGCAGCTCGACCCTCTGGGGACTAGCGGGGCCCCAAGAGACCCAGTACTTC. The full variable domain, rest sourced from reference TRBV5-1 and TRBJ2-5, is KAGVTQTPRYLIKTRGQQVTLSCSPISGHRSVSWYQQTPGQGLQFLFEYFSETQRNKGNFPGRFSGRQFSNSRSEMNVSTLELGDSALYLCASSSTLWGLAGPQETQYFGPGTRLLVL.

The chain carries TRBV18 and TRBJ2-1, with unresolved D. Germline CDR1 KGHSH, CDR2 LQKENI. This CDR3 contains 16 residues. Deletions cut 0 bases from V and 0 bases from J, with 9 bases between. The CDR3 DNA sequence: TGTGCCAGCTCACCACCATCACAGAGCTCCTACAATGAGCAGTTCTTC. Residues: CASSPPSQSSYNEQFF.

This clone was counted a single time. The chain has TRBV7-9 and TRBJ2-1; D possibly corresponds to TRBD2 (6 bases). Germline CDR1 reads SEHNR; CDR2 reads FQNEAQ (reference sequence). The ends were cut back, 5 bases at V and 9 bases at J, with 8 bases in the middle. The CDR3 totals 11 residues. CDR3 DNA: TGTGCCAGCAGCATCGGGGGTGAGCAGTTCTTC. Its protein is CASSIGGEQFF.

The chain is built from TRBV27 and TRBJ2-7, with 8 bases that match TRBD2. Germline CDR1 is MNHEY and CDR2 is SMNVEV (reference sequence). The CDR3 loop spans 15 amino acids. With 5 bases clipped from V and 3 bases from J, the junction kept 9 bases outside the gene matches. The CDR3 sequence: CASSHTSGAYYEQYF. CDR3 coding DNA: TGTGCCAGCAGTCATACTAGCGGAGCCTACTACGAGCAGTACTTC.

The CDR3 region is CASSFSLAGSYEQYF. As DNA, the CDR3 is TGTGCCAGCAGTTTTTCACTAGCGGGATCCTACGAGCAGTACTTC. The rearrangement uses TRBV28 and TRBJ2-7, with TRBD2 matching over 10 bases. This CDR3 contains 15 residues. Germline V gene sequence: CDR1 MDHEN, CDR2 SYDVKM. Trimming at V came to 3 bases and at J to 1 base, leaving 3 bases not matched to a gene. Filled out from reference TRBV28 and TRBJ2-7, the complete variable domain reads DVKVTQSSRYLVKRTGEKVFLECVQDMDHENMFWYRQDPGLGLRLIYFSYDVKMKEKGDIPEGYSVSREKKERFSLILESASTNQTSMYLCASSFSLAGSYEQYFGPGTRLTVT.

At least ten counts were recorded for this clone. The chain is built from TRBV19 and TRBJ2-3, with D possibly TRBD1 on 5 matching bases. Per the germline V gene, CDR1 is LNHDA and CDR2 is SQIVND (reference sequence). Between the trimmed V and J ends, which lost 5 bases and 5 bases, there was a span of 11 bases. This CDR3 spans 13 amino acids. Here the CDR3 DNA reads TGTGCCAGTAGTCCAATGGGGCTAGATACGCAGTATTTT. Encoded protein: CASSPMGLDTQYF.

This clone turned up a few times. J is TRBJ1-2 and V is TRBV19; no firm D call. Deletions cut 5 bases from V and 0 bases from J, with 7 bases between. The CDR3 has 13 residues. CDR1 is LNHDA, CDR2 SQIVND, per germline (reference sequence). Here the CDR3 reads CASSYIANYGYTF. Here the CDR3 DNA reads TGTGCCAGTAGTTATATAGCTAACTATGGCTACACCTTC.

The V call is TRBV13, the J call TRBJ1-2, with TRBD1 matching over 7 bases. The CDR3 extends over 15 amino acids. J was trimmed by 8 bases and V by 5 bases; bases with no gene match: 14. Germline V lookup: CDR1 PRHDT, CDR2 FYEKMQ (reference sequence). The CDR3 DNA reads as TGTGCCAGCAGCACCGGTAGGACAGGTGTCAGGGGCTACACCTTC. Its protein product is CASSTGRTGVRGYTF.

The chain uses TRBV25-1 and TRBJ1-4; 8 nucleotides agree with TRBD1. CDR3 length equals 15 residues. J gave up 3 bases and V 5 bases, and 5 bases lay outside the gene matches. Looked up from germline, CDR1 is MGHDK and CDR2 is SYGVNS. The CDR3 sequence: CASSRQGAANEKLFF. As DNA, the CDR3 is TGTGCCAGCAGTCGGCAGGGGGCGGCTAATGAAAAACTGTTTTTT.

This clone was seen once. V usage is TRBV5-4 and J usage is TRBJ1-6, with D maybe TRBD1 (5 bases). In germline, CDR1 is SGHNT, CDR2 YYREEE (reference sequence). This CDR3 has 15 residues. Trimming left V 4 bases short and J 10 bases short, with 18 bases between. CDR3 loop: CASSPGGTRKSPLHF. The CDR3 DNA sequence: TGTGCCAGCAGCCCGGGGGGGACGAGGAAATCACCCCTCCACTTT.

In DNA, the CDR3 is TGTGCCAGCTCACCCATCGGGAATGAGCAGTTCTTC. This sequence encodes CASSPIGNEQFF. The V gene is TRBV18, the J gene TRBJ2-1; no clear D gene. The CDR3 totals 12 residues. Trimming stripped 3 bases from V and 7 bases from J, with 7 bases between. Germline lookup yields CDR1 KGHSH and CDR2 LQKENI. Using reference TRBV18 and TRBJ2-1 for the parts outside the CDR3, the full variable domain is NAGVMQNPRHLVRRRGQEARLRCSPMKGHSHVYWYRQLPEEGLKFMVYLQKENIIDESGMPKERFSAEFPKEGPSILRIQQVVRGDSAAYFCASSPIGNEQFFGPGTRLTVL.

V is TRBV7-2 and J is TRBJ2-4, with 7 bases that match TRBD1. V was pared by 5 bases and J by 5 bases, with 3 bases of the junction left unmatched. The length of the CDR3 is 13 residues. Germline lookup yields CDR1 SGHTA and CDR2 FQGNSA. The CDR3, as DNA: TGTGCCAGCAGCGCCGGGACAGAAAACATTCAGTACTTC. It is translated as CASSAGTENIQYF.

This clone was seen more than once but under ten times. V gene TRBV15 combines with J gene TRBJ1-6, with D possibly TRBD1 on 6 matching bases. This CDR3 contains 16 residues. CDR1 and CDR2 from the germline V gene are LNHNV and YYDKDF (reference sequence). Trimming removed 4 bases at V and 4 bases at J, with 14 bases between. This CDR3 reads CATSKTPGQYNSPLHF. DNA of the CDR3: TGTGCCACCAGCAAAACTCCCGGACAGTATAATTCACCCCTCCACTTT.

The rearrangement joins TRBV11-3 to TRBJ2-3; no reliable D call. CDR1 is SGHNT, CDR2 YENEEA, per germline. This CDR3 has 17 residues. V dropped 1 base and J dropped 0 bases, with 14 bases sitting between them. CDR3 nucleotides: TGTGCCAGCAGCTTAGGGTTCGCGCCTTCTAGCACAGATACGCAGTATTTT. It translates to CASSLGFAPSSTDTQYF.

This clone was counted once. CDR3 in amino acids: CASSSAYEQYF. CDR3 sequence (DNA): TGTGCCAGCAGCTCCGCCTACGAGCAGTACTTC. The chain has TRBV7-2 and TRBJ2-7, with D uncertain. V dropped 4 bases and J dropped 2 bases, with 3 bases sitting between them. The CDR3 sequence is 11 residues long. The germline V gene has CDR1 SGHTA and CDR2 FQGNSA.

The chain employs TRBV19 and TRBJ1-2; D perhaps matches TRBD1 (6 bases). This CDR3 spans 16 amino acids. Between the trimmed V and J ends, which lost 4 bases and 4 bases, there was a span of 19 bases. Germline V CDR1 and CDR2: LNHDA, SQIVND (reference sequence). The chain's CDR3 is CASSTPGLDRLYGYTF. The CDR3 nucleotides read TGTGCCAGTAGTACGCCCGGCCTGGACAGACTCTATGGCTACACCTTC.

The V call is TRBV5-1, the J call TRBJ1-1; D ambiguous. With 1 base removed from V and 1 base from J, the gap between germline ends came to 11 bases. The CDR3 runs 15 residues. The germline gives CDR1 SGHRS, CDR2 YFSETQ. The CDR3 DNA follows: TGCGCCAGCAGCTTGATGGGTGGAGAGAACACTGAAGCTTTCTTT. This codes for CASSLMGGENTEAFF.

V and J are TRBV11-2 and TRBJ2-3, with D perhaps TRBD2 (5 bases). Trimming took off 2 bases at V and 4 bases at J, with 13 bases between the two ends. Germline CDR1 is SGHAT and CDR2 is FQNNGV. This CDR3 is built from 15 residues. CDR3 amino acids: CASSLSLTRADTQYF. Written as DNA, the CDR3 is TGTGCCAGCAGCTTATCTCTAACGAGGGCAGATACGCAGTATTTT.

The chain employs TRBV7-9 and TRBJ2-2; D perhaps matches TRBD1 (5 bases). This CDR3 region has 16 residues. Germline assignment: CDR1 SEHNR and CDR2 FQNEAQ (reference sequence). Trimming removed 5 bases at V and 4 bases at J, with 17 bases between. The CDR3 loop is CASSPTQGKGTGELFF. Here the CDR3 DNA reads TGTGCCAGCAGCCCCACGCAGGGAAAGGGCACCGGGGAGCTGTTTTTT.

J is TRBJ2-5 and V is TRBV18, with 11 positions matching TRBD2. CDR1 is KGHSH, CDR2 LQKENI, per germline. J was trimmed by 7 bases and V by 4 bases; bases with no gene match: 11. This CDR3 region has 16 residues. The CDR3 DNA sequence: TGTGCCAGCTCACTCACCGGGACTAGCGGCATAGGGACCCAGTACTTC. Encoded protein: CASSLTGTSGIGTQYF.

The CDR3 DNA is TGTGCCAGCAGCTTAGCAGGGGTGCTAGCGGACGAGCAGTACTTC. Translated, it gives CASSLAGVLADEQYF. The gene calls are TRBV7-2 and TRBJ2-7, with TRBD2 matching 7 bases. Trimming cost V 0 bases and J 5 bases; bases outside gene matches: 7. The germline CDR1 and CDR2 sequences are SGHTA and FQGNSA. The CDR3 is 15 amino acids.

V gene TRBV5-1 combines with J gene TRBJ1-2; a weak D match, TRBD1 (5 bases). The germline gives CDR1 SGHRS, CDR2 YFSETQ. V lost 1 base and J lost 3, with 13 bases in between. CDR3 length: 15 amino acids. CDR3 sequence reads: CASSLFPQDDYGYTF. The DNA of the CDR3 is TGCGCCAGCAGCTTGTTTCCACAGGATGACTATGGCTACACCTTC.